The rows below give T cell receptor beta chains drawn from one sample of a study of long-term antiretroviral therapy in people with HIV. The assay was immunoSEQ multiplex PCR, and TCRdb's table has in-frame clones only and misses some. The repertoire holds 20,000 to 25,000 clones, with approximately 86% as singletons. This specimen consisted of unsorted PBMCs, obtained at the start of antiretroviral therapy. The receptors shown here come from a man aged 50 to 59 with HIV. Both conserved end residues are part of each CDR3. A D gene is named only where the DNA matches it firmly. A row's size may be missing; if present it is once, few, many or a size class.

size: NA; D: NA; V: TRBV18; J: TRBJ1-2; DNA: TGTGCCAGCTCACCACAGGGGACCTATGGCTATGGCTACACCTTC; CDR3: CASSPQGTYGYGYTF
size: few; D: NA; V: TRBV28; J: TRBJ1-1; DNA: TGTGCCAGCATCATTATGGGGAACACTGAAGCTTTCTTT; CDR3: CASIIMGNTEAFF
size: NA; D: NA; V: TRBV27; J: TRBJ1-2; DNA: TGTGCCAGCAGTCCCCTGACTGCCTTTAACTATGGCTACACCTTC; CDR3: CASSPLTAFNYGYTF
size: once; D: TRBD1; V: TRBV13; J: TRBJ1-1; DNA: TGTGCCAGCAGCCGGATAGACAGGGGGCCTTCTGCTGAAGCTTTCTTT; CDR3: CASSRIDRGPSAEAFF
size: NA; D: NA; V: TRBV5-5; J: TRBJ1-1; DNA: TGTGCCAGCACCCAATGGGGGGAGAGGACTGAAGCTTTCTTT; CDR3: CASTQWGERTEAFF
size: NA; D: NA; V: TRBV5-5; J: TRBJ1-6; DNA: TGTGCCAGCAGCGACAGCTCTAATTCACCCCTCCACTTT; CDR3: CASSDSSNSPLHF
size: NA; D: NA; V: TRBV28; J: TRBJ2-1; DNA: TGTGCCAGCAGTTTCAGGCAGACTAACAATGAGCAGTTCTTC; CDR3: CASSFRQTNNEQFF
size: NA; D: NA; V: TRBV5-6; J: TRBJ2-2; DNA: TGTGCCAGCAGCTTTGCAGGGCGCACCGGGGAGCTGTTTTTT; CDR3: CASSFAGRTGELFF
size: NA; D: TRBD1; V: TRBV11-3; J: TRBJ2-7; DNA: TGTGCCAGCAGCGCGCGGACAGGGGGCAGAAGGGACGAGCAGTACTTC; CDR3: CASSARTGGRRDEQYF
size: NA; D: NA; V: TRBV7-9; J: TRBJ2-1; DNA: TGTGCCAGCAACGTTTCCCCCGGCCTAACCCACAATGAGCAGTTCTTC; CDR3: CASNVSPGLTHNEQFF
size: NA; D: NA; V: TRBV28; J: TRBJ1-4; DNA: TGTGCCAGCAGTCAACATCAGACAACTAATGAAAAACTGTTTTTT; CDR3: CASSQHQTTNEKLFF
size: NA; D: TRBD2; V: TRBV5-1; J: TRBJ2-4; DNA: TGCGCCAGCAGCGGGACTAGCGGGGGGGCGGCCAAAAACATTCAGTACTTC; CDR3: CASSGTSGGAAKNIQYF
size: NA; D: NA; V: TRBV27; J: TRBJ2-7; DNA: TGTGCCAGCAGTCTCAGGGATATACCCTACGAGCAGTACTTC; CDR3: CASSLRDIPYEQYF
size: medium-sized; D: NA; V: TRBV7-9; J: TRBJ2-7; DNA: TGTGCCAGCAGCTGGGCAGGGAATAGGTACGAGCAGTACTTC; CDR3: CASSWAGNRYEQYF
size: NA; D: TRBD1; V: TRBV9; J: TRBJ2-1; DNA: TGTGCCAGCAGCTCCGACAGGGCCAGCTCCTACAATGAGCAGTTCTTC; CDR3: CASSSDRASSYNEQFF
size: few; D: TRBD2; V: TRBV7-7; J: TRBJ2-1; DNA: TGTGCTAGCAGTCCCGGGACTAGCGGCAACAATGAGCAGTTCTTC; CDR3: CASSPGTSGNNEQFF
size: few; D: NA; V: TRBV5-4; J: TRBJ1-2; DNA: TGTGCCAGCAGCTTGGTTAGAGTCTACACCTTC; CDR3: CASSLVRVYTF
size: NA; D: NA; V: TRBV28; J: TRBJ1-2; DNA: TGTGCCAGCACCTCCGGACCGATTCATGGCTACACCTTC; CDR3: CASTSGPIHGYTF
size: NA; D: TRBD1; V: TRBV6-6; J: TRBJ1-4; DNA: TGTGCCAGCAGTTTAGGACAGGGGGAAAAACTGTTTTTT; CDR3: CASSLGQGEKLFF
size: NA; D: NA; V: TRBV4-3; J: TRBJ1-3; DNA: TGCGCCAGCAGCCAAGTTGTGGGATACTCTGGAAACACCATATATTTT; CDR3: CASSQVVGYSGNTIYF